This is a list of T cell receptor beta chains from one sample in a study of response to subunit inactivated influenza vaccine. Each CDR3 protein gets one entry after TCRdb re-called the RT-PCR reads with MiXCR. Of roughly 700,000 distinct CDR3 sequences listed, approximately 15% are singletons. This material consisted of PBMCs from blood, taken approximately 15 days before vaccination. These receptors came from a man between 45 and 60 years old who received an inactivated influenza vaccine. Both conserved end residues are part of each CDR3. D genes are given only for firm matches. Part of the rows lack a size; the others show once, few, many or a class for expanded clones.

d_call j_call clone_size v_call cdr3_nt cdr3_aa
- TRBJ2-1 many TRBV27 TGTGCCAGCAGTTTATGGGTAGGCAATGAGCAGTTCTTC CASSLWVGNEQFF
- TRBJ1-2 few TRBV20-1 TGCAGTGCTAGAGATCGGTACGGCACCCAGAACTATGGCTACACCTTC CSARDRYGTQNYGYTF
- TRBJ2-7 - TRBV12-3/TRBV12-4 TGTGCCAGCAGTTTGCAACTTCGCTACGAGCAGTACTTC CASSLQLRYEQYF
TRBD2 TRBJ2-5 - TRBV20-1 TGCAGTGCCACACTAACTAGCGGACAAGAGACCCAGTACTTC CSATLTSGQETQYF
- TRBJ1-2 few TRBV24-1 TGTGCCACCAGTGATTACCCCCACAACTATGGCTACACCTTC CATSDYPHNYGYTF
TRBD2 TRBJ2-1 - TRBV4-3 TGCGCCAGCAGCCAAGAACTAGCGGGGGGTACTGAGCAGTTCTTC CASSQELAGGTEQFF
- TRBJ2-1 few TRBV4-2 TGTGCCAGCAGGTATAGCCCTAGCTCCTACAATGAGCAGTTCTTC CASRYSPSSYNEQFF
- TRBJ1-4 few TRBV6-1 TGTGCCAGCCAGCGGGGTATTGAGGAAAAACTGTTTTTT CASQRGIEEKLFF
TRBD1 TRBJ2-1 - TRBV29-1 TGCAGCGTTGGGGGGCAGGGGGCTTGGAATGAGCAGTTCTTC CSVGGQGAWNEQFF
TRBD2 TRBJ2-1 - TRBV27 TGTGCCAGCAGTTTAGCGGGGGGGAAATACAATGAGCAGTTCTTC CASSLAGGKYNEQFF
- TRBJ2-2 few TRBV9 TGTGCCAGCAGCGTATCGGCCTCCCCTTCCGGGGAGCTGTTTTTT CASSVSASPSGELFF
- TRBJ1-1 - TRBV20-1 TGCAGTGCTAGAGTTAGGTCCCTGTTGGGTGAAGCTTTCTTT CSARVRSLLGEAFF
- TRBJ2-1 - TRBV4-3 TGCGCCAGCAGCCAGCAGGCAGGTCCCTCCTACAATGAGCAGTTCTTC CASSQQAGPSYNEQFF
- TRBJ2-7 few TRBV4-2 TGTGCCAGCAGCCAAGATTTTCGAGCGCACAGCTCCTACGAGCAGTACTTC CASSQDFRAHSSYEQYF
- TRBJ2-7 few TRBV6-2/TRBV6-3 TGTGCCAGCAGTTACCCCGGGACGCGACCCAACTACGAGCAGTACTTC CASSYPGTRPNYEQYF
TRBD2 TRBJ2-5 many TRBV6-2/TRBV6-3 TGTGCCAGCAGTTACCCGGCTAGCGGGTTCCAAGAGACCCAGTACTTC CASSYPASGFQETQYF
TRBD1 TRBJ2-3 few TRBV5-5 TGTGCCAGCAGCTCCCCAGGGGGTCTCACAGATACGCAGTATTTT CASSSPGGLTDTQYF
TRBD2 TRBJ2-5 few TRBV20-1 TGCAGCGCTAGATTTCCCCGGACTAGCGGGCCAGGAGAGACCCAGTACTTC CSARFPRTSGPGETQYF
TRBD2 TRBJ2-1 - TRBV24-1 TGTGCCACCAGTGACCCTAAGCGGGGGGGCCGACATGAGCAGTTCTTC CATSDPKRGGRHEQFF
TRBD1 TRBJ1-1 few TRBV3-1 TGTGCCAGCAGCCGGGGGACAGGGAACACTGAAGCTTTCTTT CASSRGTGNTEAFF
TRBD1 TRBJ2-1 few TRBV5-1 TGCGCCAGCAGCTTGGCCGACAGGGTTATCAATGAGCAGTTCTTC CASSLADRVINEQFF
TRBD2 TRBJ2-7 few TRBV12-3/TRBV12-4 TGTGCCAGCAGTTTTAAGGGTCGGGGACTAGCGTTCTACGAGCAGTACTTC CASSFKGRGLAFYEQYF
- TRBJ1-1 many TRBV20-1 TGCAGTGCCAAAGGTCTGGCCGAGAACACTGAAGCTTTCTTT CSAKGLAENTEAFF
- TRBJ1-2 - TRBV28 TGTGCCAGCAGTCCCCGAGGCCTAGGTCCCAGGGGAAGGTCCTATGGCTACACCTTC CASSPRGLGPRGRSYGYTF